A single sample gave rise to the 26 T cell receptor beta chains below, sequenced in a study of Ad26.COV2.S vaccination and SARS-CoV-2 variants. The method was immunoSEQ multiplex PCR; TCRdb's version includes in-frame clones alone and lacks a portion of them. This table holds around 350,000 clones, roughly 81% found once. Treatment reported: roughly 18 received Ad26.COV2.S at low or high dose, single or two shots; 5 received placebo; per-sample allocation not given. Sampling occurred on day 63 after the first vaccine or placebo injection. Source: peripheral blood, taken in a trial of Ad26.COV2.S vaccine versus placebo. These receptors were obtained from a person aged 18-60 years who received the Ad26.COV2.S COVID-19 vaccine or a placebo.

The V call is TRBV7-6, the J call TRBJ2-5; no reliable D call. Per the germline V gene, CDR1 is SGHVS and CDR2 is FNYEAQ. CDR3 size: 13 residues. V was clipped by 5 bases and J by 1 base, with 8 bases between them. The CDR3 sequence: CASSPLPQETQYF. The CDR3 nucleotides read TGTGCCAGCAGCCCCCTCCCCCAAGAGACCCAGTACTTC. The whole variable domain, filled in from reference TRBV7-6 and TRBJ2-5, reads GAGVSQSPRYKVTKRGQDVALRCDPISGHVSLYWYRQALGQGPEFLTYFNYEAQQDKSGLPNDRFSAERPEGSISTLTIQRTEQRDSAMYRCASSPLPQETQYFGPGTRLLVL.

CDR3 sequence (DNA): TGTGCCAGCACCAAATCGGAGGGATTCTATGGCTACACCTTC. Its translation: CASTKSEGFYGYTF. This chain connects TRBV9 to TRBJ1-2; D gene ambiguous. V was shortened by 6 bases and J by 4 bases, with 16 bases between the two germline ends. The CDR3 loop spans 14 amino acids. Per the germline V gene, CDR1 is SGDLS and CDR2 is YYNGEE.

The genes are TRBV28 and TRBJ2-5; D is unresolved. The CDR3 contains 15 residues. From germline, CDR1 is MDHEN and CDR2 SYDVKM. Trimming shortened V by 3 bases and J by 2 bases, and 13 bases separated the two germline ends. As DNA, the CDR3 is TGTGCCAGCAGTTTTAGTCTGGGAAGACAAGAGACCCAGTACTTC. Its protein is CASSFSLGRQETQYF.

V and J are TRBV18 and TRBJ1-4, with D possibly being TRBD1 (6 bases). The V gene's germline CDR1 is KGHSH and CDR2 LQKENI. The CDR3 is made up of 16 amino acids. V was clipped by 5 bases and J by 7 bases, with 20 bases between them. The chain's CDR3 is CASSENRVMGGEKLFF. The CDR3 region has the DNA TGTGCCAGCTCAGAAAACAGGGTCATGGGCGGTGAAAAACTGTTTTTT.

As DNA, the CDR3 is TGCGCCAGCAGCTCTACTAGGACTAGCGGAAACTCCTACGAGCAGTACTTC. Its translation is CASSSTRTSGNSYEQYF. V gene TRBV5-1 combines with J gene TRBJ2-7; TRBD2 agrees at 10 bases. CDR3 size: 17 residues. Germline-derived CDR1 and CDR2 are SGHRS and YFSETQ. Germline trimming cut 3 bases from V and 0 bases from J; bases unmatched to any gene: 9.

The chain links TRBV18 to TRBJ2-1; D possibly corresponds to TRBD2 (7 bases). The CDR3 consists of 13 residues. V dropped 6 bases and J dropped 8 bases, with 14 bases sitting between them. Per germline, CDR1 KGHSH and CDR2 LQKENI. CDR3 in amino acids: CASSGGPGDEQFF. DNA for the CDR3: TGTGCCAGCTCGGGGGGGCCTGGGGATGAGCAGTTCTTC.

The sample holds a few counts of this clone. The chain links TRBV7-8 to TRBJ2-3; possible D gene TRBD1, 6 bases. Trimming removed 4 bases from V and 9 bases from J, with 11 bases in between. Per germline, CDR1 SGHVS and CDR2 FQNEAQ. This CDR3 comprises 12 residues. The CDR3 nucleotides are TGTGCCAGCAGCTCTAGGACAGTCACGCAGTATTTT. Translated, it gives CASSSRTVTQYF.

The chain carries TRBV7-2 and TRBJ1-1, with TRBD1 matching over 10 bases. With V trimmed by 4 bases and J by 4 bases, 6 bases remained unmatched. The CDR3 consists of 15 residues. Germline V gene data show CDR1 as SGHTA and CDR2 as FQGNSA. The CDR3 here is CASSWAGTGATEAFF. CDR3 in DNA: TGTGCCAGCAGCTGGGCTGGGACAGGGGCCACTGAAGCTTTCTTT.

The chain recombines TRBV7-8 with TRBJ1-5; D might be TRBD1 (6 bases). V was shortened by 4 bases and J by 2 bases, with 12 bases between the two germline ends. Germline CDR1 SGHVS, CDR2 FQNEAQ. The CDR3 has 15 residues. The CDR3 region is CASSSEGVGNQPQHF. CDR3 nucleotide sequence: TGTGCCAGCAGCTCCGAGGGGGTCGGCAATCAGCCCCAGCATTTT.

As DNA, the CDR3 is TGCGCCAGCAGCCCGGACCCTAATGAAAAACTGTTTTTT. Its protein is CASSPDPNEKLFF. The V call is TRBV5-1, the J call TRBJ1-4; D call uncertain. Germline-derived CDR1 and CDR2 are SGHRS and YFSETQ. The CDR3 loop spans 13 amino acids. Trimming shortened V by 4 bases and J by 3 bases, and 7 bases separated the two germline ends.

The chain has TRBV4-3 and TRBJ2-2; the D is unclear. The CDR3 loop spans 13 amino acids. V shed 3 bases and J shed 4 bases, with 6 bases lying between them. Germline CDR1 and CDR2: LGHNA and YSLEER. Here the CDR3 DNA reads TGCGCCAGCAGCCAGGTTGGCACCGGGGAGCTGTTTTTT. Its protein is CASSQVGTGELFF.

This chain uses TRBV11-3 with TRBJ2-7, with TRBD1 as a possible D gene (5 bases). This CDR3 spans 13 amino acids. The germline V gene encodes CDR1 SGHNT and CDR2 YENEEA. Deletions cut 5 bases from V and 4 bases from J, with 12 bases between. CDR3 protein: CASSPTQGYEQYF. The CDR3 DNA is TGTGCCAGCAGCCCAACTCAGGGTTACGAGCAGTACTTC.

The chain joins TRBV5-4 to TRBJ2-3; 9 bases are a match to TRBD1. The CDR3 loop spans 17 amino acids. Germline-derived CDR1 and CDR2 are SGHNT and YYREEE (reference sequence). The trim removed 3 bases at V and 3 bases at J, leaving 11 bases unmatched. The CDR3 region is CASSSGRDRAPTDTQYF. Written as DNA, the CDR3 is TGTGCCAGCAGCTCGGGGAGGGACAGGGCTCCTACAGATACGCAGTATTTT.

This clone has a single count. This chain uses TRBV5-4 with TRBJ1-1, with 12 bases fitting TRBD1. With V trimmed by 4 bases and J by 4 bases, 5 bases remained unmatched. This CDR3 has 15 residues. CDR1 is SGHNT and CDR2 is YYREEE in the germline V gene (reference sequence). The DNA for the CDR3 is TGTGCCAGCAGCCCACCGGGACAGGGGGCCACTGAAGCTTTCTTT. This encodes CASSPPGQGATEAFF.

The gene calls are TRBV5-8 and TRBJ2-3; 9 bases agree with TRBD2. Trimming removed 4 bases from V and 6 bases from J; junction bases left unmatched: 6. The V gene's germline CDR1 is SGHTS and CDR2 YDEGEE. This CDR3 has 14 residues. The CDR3, as DNA: TGTGCCAGCAGCAAGCGGGGGGCGGGGGATACGCAGTATTTT. Translating it yields CASSKRGAGDTQYF.

The sample holds a few counts of this clone. DNA for the CDR3: TGTGCCAGCAGTTCCCGGACAGGGGAAACAAGGAATGAGCAGTTCTTC. It is translated as CASSSRTGETRNEQFF. The chain couples TRBV27 to TRBJ2-1, with 9 bases that match TRBD1. V lost 4 bases, J lost 7 bases, and 11 bases stayed unmatched. Germline V lookup: CDR1 MNHEY, CDR2 SMNVEV (reference sequence). The CDR3 loop spans 16 amino acids.

J is TRBJ1-5 and V is TRBV6-2 or TRBV6-3; D call uncertain. Germline loops: CDR1 MNHEY, CDR2 SVGEGT. Trimming removed 2 bases from V and 5 bases from J, with 10 bases in between. This CDR3 is built from 14 residues. The CDR3 loop is CASSYLSGDQPQHF. The CDR3 coding sequence is TGTGCCAGCAGTTACCTTTCCGGGGATCAGCCCCAGCATTTT.

The chain employs TRBV3-1 (or the pseudogene TRBV3-2) and TRBJ1-5; D unclear. Germline CDR1 LGHDT, CDR2 YNNKEL (reference sequence). This CDR3 spans 15 amino acids. Trimming took 0 bases from V and 11 from J, leaving 17 bases between them. In DNA form, the CDR3 reads TGTGCCAGCAGCCAAGATTTGAGCCAGTTTTGGTCCCAGCATTTT. It translates to CASSQDLSQFWSQHF.

The rearrangement uses TRBV6-5 and TRBJ2-1, with 13 bases fitting TRBD2. V lost 6 bases to trimming and J lost 9 bases; unmatched junction nucleotides: 8. Germline V CDR1 and CDR2: MNHEY, SVGAGI. The CDR3 spans 15 residues. The CDR3 reads CASRKGLAGLGEQFF. The CDR3 DNA reads as TGTGCCAGCAGGAAGGGACTAGCGGGATTGGGTGAGCAGTTCTTC.

This clone was counted ten times or more. This chain links TRBV30 with TRBJ1-2; 7 bases align to TRBD1. V was pared by 6 bases and J by 4 bases, with 8 bases of the junction left unmatched. Germline lookup yields CDR1 GTSNPN and CDR2 SVGIG (reference sequence). The CDR3 is 13 amino acids. CDR3 nucleotides: TGTGCCTGCCCACAGGGGTCGGGCTATGGCTACACCTTC. This encodes CACPQGSGYGYTF. Looking up the rest from reference TRBV30 and TRBJ1-2 gives the full variable domain: SQTIHQWPATLVQPVGSPLSLECTVEGTSNPNLYWYRQAAGRGLQLLFYSVGIGQISSEVPQNLSASRPQDRQFILSSKKLLLSDSGFYLCACPQGSGYGYTFGSGTRLTVV.

The chain is built from TRBV20-1 and TRBJ1-5; D gene uncertain. Between the trimmed V and J ends, which lost 3 bases and 1 base, there was a span of 10 bases. The CDR3 is 14 residues long. CDR1 and CDR2 from the germline V gene are DFQATT and SNEGSKA (reference sequence). The CDR3 here is CSASLGRSNQPQHF. The DNA of the CDR3 is TGCAGTGCTAGTTTGGGCCGGAGCAATCAGCCCCAGCATTTT.

The J gene is TRBJ2-7, the V gene TRBV6-5; possibly TRBD2 for D (6 bases). In germline, CDR1 is MNHEY, CDR2 SVGAGI. CDR3 length: 15 residues. V gave up 2 bases and J gave up 5 bases, with 16 bases separating them. The CDR3 coding sequence is TGTGCCAGCAGTTACCTACGACGGGGGACTGACGAGCAGTACTTC. Residues: CASSYLRRGTDEQYF.

V and J are TRBV5-1 and TRBJ2-3; possibly TRBD1 for D (5 bases). The V gene lost 0 bases and the J gene lost 4 bases, with 9 bases spanning the gap. This CDR3 is 14 amino acids long. The germline V gene has CDR1 SGHRS and CDR2 YFSETQ. CDR3 in amino acids: CASSLVSGSDTQYF. CDR3 coding DNA: TGCGCCAGCAGCTTGGTATCAGGGTCAGATACGCAGTATTTT. Together with reference TRBV5-1 and TRBJ2-3, the CDR3 gives the full variable domain: KAGVTQTPRYLIKTRGQQVTLSCSPISGHRSVSWYQQTPGQGLQFLFEYFSETQRNKGNFPGRFSGRQFSNSRSEMNVSTLELGDSALYLCASSLVSGSDTQYFGPGTRLTVL.

This chain uses TRBV10-3 with TRBJ1-6; no reliable D call. Trimming stripped 1 base from V and 6 bases from J, with 10 bases between. The germline V gene encodes CDR1 ENHRY and CDR2 SYGVKD. The CDR3 length is 15 residues. CDR3 DNA sequence: TGTGCCATCAGTGAGTTGGAGGCCCGTAATTCACCCCTCCACTTT. Amino acid sequence: CAISELEARNSPLHF.

This clone has just a few counts. The CDR3 spells CASSPGQDTEAFF. DNA of the CDR3: TGTGCCAGCTCACCAGGACAGGACACTGAAGCTTTCTTT. The chain carries TRBV18 and TRBJ1-1; 7 nucleotides agree with TRBD1. The length of the CDR3 is 13 residues. Germline values: CDR1 KGHSH, CDR2 LQKENI. V lost 2 bases and J lost 3; bases outside the gene matches: 0.

J is TRBJ2-1 and V is TRBV29-1; weak D call: TRBD1 (6 bases). The CDR3 contains 13 residues. Trimming took 6 bases from V and 6 from J, leaving 15 bases between them. Germline assignment: CDR1 SQVTM and CDR2 ANQGSEA. The CDR3 DNA reads TGCAGCGTCCTACAGGGATTACTCAATGAGCAGTTCTTC. As protein: CSVLQGLLNEQFF.